Following are 8 T cell receptor beta chains from one sample sequenced in a study of cytomegalovirus exposure and HLA in healthy donors. The primer mix had 60 Vbeta and 13 Jbeta primers. Clones were sequenced by immunoSEQ multiplex PCR, and TCRdb holds only the in-frame ones, with some missing. The table lists around 140,000 clones, about 80% of them singletons. Sequenced material: PBMCs. The source is a woman under 30 in good health and CMV-seropositive.

The chain links TRBV7-9 to TRBJ1-1, with a tentative D call TRBD1 (5 bases). V shed 0 bases and J shed 5 bases, with 13 bases lying between them. CDR3 size: 15 residues. CDR1 and CDR2 (germline): SEHNR, FQNEAQ (reference sequence). The CDR3 DNA sequence: TGTGCCAGCAGCTTAGCGGCAGGGAAGGGTACTGAAGCTTTCTTT. Residues: CASSLAAGKGTEAFF. The full variable domain, rest sourced from reference TRBV7-9 and TRBJ1-1, is DTGVSQNPRHKITKRGQNVTFRCDPISEHNRLYWYRQTLGQGPEFLTYFQNEAQLEKSRLLSDRFSAERPKGSFSTLEIQRTEQGDSAMYLCASSLAAGKGTEAFFGQGTRLTVV.

The chain's CDR3 is CASSRDRENSPLHF. CDR3 DNA: TGTGCCAGTAGTAGAGACAGGGAAAATTCACCCCTCCACTTT. The genes are TRBV19 and TRBJ1-6, with 7 bases fitting TRBD1. Germline CDR1 reads LNHDA; CDR2 reads SQIVND (reference sequence). Losses at the gene ends were 4 bases for V and 7 bases for J; bases not matched to a gene: 4. The CDR3 loop spans 14 amino acids.

V usage is TRBV9 and J usage is TRBJ1-3; 8 bases match TRBD1. V trimming: 3 bases; J trimming: 2 bases; junction bases outside the gene matches: 7. Germline-derived CDR1 and CDR2 are SGDLS and YYNGEE. The CDR3 sequence is 16 residues long. CDR3 residues: CASSDEDRVAGNTIYF. DNA for the CDR3: TGTGCCAGCAGCGATGAGGACAGGGTAGCTGGAAACACCATATATTTT.

The gene calls are TRBV6-1 and TRBJ2-2; possible D gene TRBD2, 5 bases. This CDR3 spans 14 amino acids. V lost 2 bases and J 7 bases, leaving 11 bases between the germline ends. The germline V gene encodes CDR1 MNHNS and CDR2 SASEGT. CDR3 nucleotide sequence: TGTGCCAGCAGTGAAAGAGGGAGCGACGGGGAGCTGTTTTTT. It codes for CASSERGSDGELFF.

The chain combines TRBV2 with TRBJ1-1, with 8 bases matching TRBD1. The CDR3 has 14 amino acids. Germline loops: CDR1 SNHLY, CDR2 FYNNEI. Trimming at V came to 1 base and at J to 4 bases, leaving 2 bases not matched to a gene. CDR3 sequence: CASSEDRGSTEAFF. In DNA, the CDR3 is TGTGCCAGCAGTGAAGACAGGGGGAGCACTGAAGCTTTCTTT.

The rearrangement joins TRBV4-2 to TRBJ2-3, with 12 bases fitting TRBD1. The CDR3 extends over 16 amino acids. Germline values: CDR1 LGHNA, CDR2 YNFKEQ. V was clipped by 7 bases and J by 4 bases; unmatched bases: 9. As DNA, the CDR3 is TGTGCCAGCAAGAAGGGAGGGACAGGGGGCGCAGATACGCAGTATTTT. It codes for CASKKGGTGGADTQYF.

This chain joins TRBV27 and TRBJ1-6, with TRBD1 identical over 7 bases. Germline assignment: CDR1 MNHEY and CDR2 SMNVEV (reference sequence). Germline trimming cut 3 bases from V and 0 bases from J; bases unmatched to any gene: 14. The CDR3 consists of 20 residues. The DNA of the CDR3 is TGTGCCAGCAGTTTTCATTGGGCGGGACAGCAGAGCTCCTATAATTCACCCCTCCACTTT. Protein: CASSFHWAGQQSSYNSPLHF.

Only a few counts were recorded for this clone. V and J are TRBV27 and TRBJ2-2, with 10 bases aligning to TRBD1. V lost 1 base and J lost 4; bases outside the gene matches: 3. The CDR3 is 16 residues long. The germline V gene encodes CDR1 MNHEY and CDR2 SMNVEV (reference sequence). CDR3 region: CASSLFGTGVTGELFF. The CDR3 coding sequence is TGTGCCAGCAGTTTATTCGGGACAGGGGTCACCGGGGAGCTGTTTTTT.